One sample yielded the 22 T cell receptor beta chains listed below, sequenced in a study of OX40 agonist ivuxolimab in advanced cancers. Clones were sequenced by immunoSEQ multiplex PCR, and TCRdb holds only the in-frame ones, with some missing. The sample holds around 60,000 clones, about 93% seen once. Material: CD4+ or CD8+ T cells sorted from blood, obtained in a trial of the OX40 agonist ivuxolimab. The receptors were sampled from an adult with an advanced solid tumor such as melanoma, head and neck, liver or kidney cancer.

This clone was counted a few times. This chain links TRBV11-2 with TRBJ1-2; D perhaps matches TRBD1 (6 bases). CDR1 is SGHAT and CDR2 is FQNNGV in the germline V gene. Trimming stripped 5 bases from V and 7 bases from J, with 11 bases between. CDR3 length: 12 residues. The CDR3 region is CASSHTGFGYTF. In DNA form, the CDR3 reads TGTGCCAGCAGCCACACAGGGTTTGGCTACACCTTC.

The chain has TRBV9 and TRBJ2-1; unclear D gene. Germline CDR1 reads SGDLS; CDR2 reads YYNGEE. With 0 bases removed from V and 5 bases from J, the gap between germline ends came to 3 bases. The CDR3 is 12 residues long. CDR3 coding DNA: TGTGCCAGCAGCGTAGCTCACAATGAGCAGTTCTTC. It codes for CASSVAHNEQFF.

V is TRBV28 and J is TRBJ1-5; D is uncertain. CDR1 and CDR2 (germline): MDHEN, SYDVKM. The CDR3 is made up of 13 amino acids. With 5 bases removed from V and 5 bases from J, the gap between germline ends came to 10 bases. The DNA for the CDR3 is TGTGCCAGCAGTGTACCCGCCCATCAGCCCCAGCATTTT. Protein product: CASSVPAHQPQHF.

The chain employs TRBV7-9 and TRBJ1-1, with D unclear. The V and J ends lost 8 bases and 0 bases respectively, with 16 bases between them. This CDR3 has 15 residues. Germline assignment: CDR1 SEHNR and CDR2 FQNEAQ (reference sequence). This chain's CDR3 is CASEADHFLNTEAFF. CDR3 DNA sequence: TGTGCCAGCGAGGCAGACCACTTTCTGAACACTGAAGCTTTCTTT.

The gene calls are TRBV19 and TRBJ1-1, with D possibly matching TRBD1 (5 bases). CDR3 length: 14 amino acids. Germline CDR1 LNHDA, CDR2 SQIVND (reference sequence). V was shortened by 0 bases and J by 4 bases, with 9 bases between the two germline ends. This chain's CDR3 is CASSIEDSLTEAFF. Here the CDR3 DNA reads TGTGCCAGTAGTATAGAAGACAGCCTCACTGAAGCTTTCTTT. The full variable domain, in which reference TRBV19 and TRBJ1-1 provide the parts outside the CDR3, is DGGITQSPKYLFRKEGQNVTLSCEQNLNHDAMYWYRQDPGQGLRLIYYSQIVNDFQKGDIAEGYSVSREKKESFPLTVTSAQKNPTAFYLCASSIEDSLTEAFFGQGTRLTVV.

In its sample, this clone was seen once. The rearrangement joins TRBV4-3 to TRBJ2-7, with a possible D match to TRBD1 (7 bases). Germline loops: CDR1 LGHNA, CDR2 YSLEER. This CDR3 spans 16 amino acids. Trimming stripped 1 base from V and 6 bases from J, with 19 bases between. The chain's CDR3 is CASSQGSETGTSEQYF. The DNA of the CDR3 is TGCGCCAGCAGCCAAGGGTCCGAGACAGGGACTTCCGAGCAGTACTTC.

The rearrangement uses TRBV19 and TRBJ2-7; 8 positions agree with TRBD2. V lost 5 bases to trimming and J lost 5 bases; unmatched junction nucleotides: 5. The CDR3 totals 13 residues. The germline CDR1 and CDR2 sequences are LNHDA and SQIVND (reference sequence). The CDR3 DNA sequence: TGTGCCAGTAGTTCCGGGGGGGACCACGAGCAGTACTTC. Translated, it gives CASSSGGDHEQYF.

V and J are TRBV5-1 and TRBJ2-1; no firm D call. This CDR3 spans 14 amino acids. The V end was cut by 4 bases, the J end by 0 bases, with 8 bases between. Germline assignment: CDR1 SGHRS and CDR2 YFSETQ. The DNA of the CDR3 is TGCGCCAGCAGCCCTCCCAGCTCCTACAATGAGCAGTTCTTC. It codes for CASSPPSSYNEQFF.

The chain links TRBV19 to TRBJ1-4; 7 nucleotides agree with TRBD1. CDR1 and CDR2 from the germline V gene are LNHDA and SQIVND (reference sequence). The length of the CDR3 is 16 residues. Losses at the gene ends were 5 bases for V and 7 bases for J; bases not matched to a gene: 13. The CDR3 reads CASSPPDRVRGEKLFF. The CDR3 bases are TGTGCCAGTAGTCCCCCCGACAGGGTACGTGGTGAAAAACTGTTTTTT.

The chain uses TRBV30 and TRBJ2-1, with 10 bases matching TRBD2. From germline, CDR1 is GTSNPN and CDR2 SVGIG (reference sequence). Trimming at V came to 6 bases and at J to 4 bases, leaving 3 bases not matched to a gene. The CDR3 contains 13 residues. CDR3 sequence reads: CACRTSGYNEQFF. Here the CDR3 DNA reads TGTGCCTGTCGGACTAGCGGATACAATGAGCAGTTCTTC.

The V call is TRBV21-1, the J call TRBJ2-7; the table names TRBD1, a call not compared with the DNA. TRBV21-1 is listed as a pseudogene. The CDR3 has 16 residues. CDR3 sequence reads: CASSKVGDRGLYEQYF. The DNA of the CDR3 is TGTGCCAGCAGCAAAGTAGGGGACAGGGGGCTATACGAGCAGTACTTC.

The CDR3 sequence is CASSQGEGTAGELFF. The CDR3 DNA reads TGCGCCAGCAGCCAAGGGGAAGGGACAGCCGGGGAGCTGTTTTTT. V usage is TRBV4-3 and J usage is TRBJ2-2; the match to TRBD1 covers 7 bases. Germline CDR1 reads LGHNA; CDR2 reads YSLEER. The CDR3 runs 15 residues. V dropped 1 base and J dropped 6; count of bases not matched to a gene: 5.

The J gene is TRBJ2-7, the V gene TRBV5-6; 7 bases are a match to TRBD1. V lost 0 bases to trimming and J lost 5 bases; unmatched junction nucleotides: 2. This CDR3 has 13 amino acids. CDR1 is SGHDT and CDR2 is YYEEEE in the germline V gene. The CDR3 protein is CASSLDRGHEQYF. The DNA of the CDR3 is TGTGCCAGCAGCTTGGACAGGGGTCACGAGCAGTACTTC.

The chain combines TRBV19 with TRBJ1-2; D unresolved. The V and J ends lost 6 bases and 4 bases respectively, with 12 bases between them. Germline V gene data show CDR1 as LNHDA and CDR2 as SQIVND (reference sequence). CDR3 length: 13 residues. CDR3 nucleotide sequence: TGTGCCAGTAGGACGGACGCAAGCTATGGCTACACCTTC. It encodes CASRTDASYGYTF. The whole variable domain, remainder taken from reference TRBV19 and TRBJ1-2, is DGGITQSPKYLFRKEGQNVTLSCEQNLNHDAMYWYRQDPGQGLRLIYYSQIVNDFQKGDIAEGYSVSREKKESFPLTVTSAQKNPTAFYLCASRTDASYGYTFGSGTRLTVV.

The V call is TRBV28, the J call TRBJ2-3; 11 bases are a match to TRBD1. Losses at the gene ends were 4 bases for V and 4 bases for J; bases not matched to a gene: 19. The CDR3 is 20 residues long. Germline CDR1 and CDR2: MDHEN and SYDVKM. For the CDR3, the DNA is TGTGCCAGCAGTTCCCGGGACAGGGGGGTGAAAGTAGCGGGGCCAGATACGCAGTATTTT. Amino acids: CASSSRDRGVKVAGPDTQYF.

The V call is TRBV7-8, the J call TRBJ1-4, with D perhaps TRBD1 (5 bases). The V end lost 3 bases, the J end lost 8 bases, and 13 bases lay between the germline ends. There are 14 residues in the CDR3. Germline lookup yields CDR1 SGHVS and CDR2 FQNEAQ. Here the CDR3 reads CASSFGRGPEKLFF. The CDR3 nucleotides read TGTGCCAGCAGCTTCGGACGGGGCCCGGAAAAACTGTTTTTT.

The V and J genes are TRBV21-1 and TRBJ2-7. TRBV21-1 counts as a pseudogene. The CDR3 is 10 amino acids. CDR3 residues: CASSRDEQYF. CDR3 nucleotides: TGTGCCAGCAGCAGGGACGAGCAGTACTTC.

The V gene is TRBV29-1, the J gene TRBJ1-2; TRBD1 might be the D (5 bases). The CDR3 runs 11 residues. Germline CDR1 SQVTM, CDR2 ANQGSEA. The CDR3 sequence is CTVVGTYGYTF. Written as DNA, the CDR3 is TGCACAGTCGTGGGGACTTATGGCTACACCTTC.

This chain links TRBV9 with TRBJ2-3; D is unresolved. Trimming left V 3 bases short and J 0 bases short, with 20 bases between. The CDR3 is 18 amino acids. Looked up from germline, CDR1 is SGDLS and CDR2 is YYNGEE. The CDR3 DNA reads TGTGCCAGCAGCGGGTCGGTGTTGGCGGCTGATAGCACAGATACGCAGTATTTT. It codes for CASSGSVLAADSTDTQYF.

Only one count was recorded for this clone. The chain uses TRBV25-1 and TRBJ2-3; D call uncertain. This CDR3 region has 13 residues. The V gene's germline CDR1 is MGHDK and CDR2 SYGVNS. Trimming took 0 bases from V and 7 from J, leaving 8 bases between them. CDR3 sequence: CASSEYGRNTQYF. DNA of the CDR3: TGTGCCAGCAGTGAATACGGCCGAAATACGCAGTATTTT.

The rearrangement uses TRBV7-2 and TRBJ2-7; a possible D gene is TRBD2 (5 bases). The CDR3 spans 13 residues. CDR1 SGHTA and CDR2 FQGNSA come from the germline V gene. V lost 5 bases, J lost 7 bases, and 15 bases lay in between. CDR3 DNA sequence: TGTGCCAGCAGCCAAGCGGAGGCCTGGGAGCAGTACTTC. It is translated as CASSQAEAWEQYF.

The chain recombines TRBV9 with TRBJ2-5, with D unclear. CDR3 length: 15 amino acids. The germline V gene encodes CDR1 SGDLS and CDR2 YYNGEE. Between the trimmed V and J ends, which lost 2 bases and 1 base, there was a span of 12 bases. The CDR3 spells CASSVYLNSQETQYF. DNA for the CDR3: TGTGCCAGCAGCGTCTACCTAAACAGCCAAGAGACCCAGTACTTC. Filled out from reference TRBV9 and TRBJ2-5, the complete variable domain reads DSGVTQTPKHLITATGQRVTLRCSPRSGDLSVYWYQQSLDQGLQFLIQYYNGEERAKGNILERFSAQQFPDLHSELNLSSLELGDSALYFCASSVYLNSQETQYFGPGTRLLVL.